This T cell receptor beta chain was recovered during a study of early T cells in non-severe SARS-CoV-2 infection. The overall study: Sequencing targeted bulk RNA from unsorted whole blood, leaving chains unpaired.

This CDR3 is built from 14 residues. There are many counts of this clonotype. Individual cDNA molecules received unique molecular identifiers. One entry per CDR3 protein results from TCRdb running MiXCR on the 5' RACE reads. The profile shows under 20,000 distinct CDR3 sequences, around 6.1% of them singletons. Source: whole blood, taken at baseline. The sequence was collected from an adult who was a healthcare worker with PCR-confirmed SARS-CoV-2 infection or an uninfected control (not recorded which). V is TRBV21-1 and J is TRBJ1-4. TRBV21-1 is flagged as a pseudogene. CDR3 sequence: CASGEIEREEKLFF. Here the CDR3 DNA reads TGTGCCAGCGGGGAAATCGAGAGGGAGGAAAAACTGTTTTTT.